This T cell receptor beta chain was recorded in a study of cytomegalovirus exposure and HLA in healthy donors. CDR3 length equals 13 residues. Germline CDR1 is SSHAT and CDR2 is FNYEAQ (reference sequence). The data were produced by immunoSEQ multiplex PCR, yet TCRdb's version contains in-frame clones alone and is incomplete. In the table there are about 120,000 clones, roughly 89% of which are singletons. The rearrangement joins TRBV7-7 to TRBJ2-3; 14 bases are shared with TRBD2. The sequenced material came from PBMCs. The origin of this receptor is a woman aged 18-29 years in good health and CMV-seronegative. CDR3 region: CASGTSGSDTQYF. CDR3 sequence (DNA): TGTGCTAGCGGGACTAGCGGGAGTGATACGCAGTATTTT.